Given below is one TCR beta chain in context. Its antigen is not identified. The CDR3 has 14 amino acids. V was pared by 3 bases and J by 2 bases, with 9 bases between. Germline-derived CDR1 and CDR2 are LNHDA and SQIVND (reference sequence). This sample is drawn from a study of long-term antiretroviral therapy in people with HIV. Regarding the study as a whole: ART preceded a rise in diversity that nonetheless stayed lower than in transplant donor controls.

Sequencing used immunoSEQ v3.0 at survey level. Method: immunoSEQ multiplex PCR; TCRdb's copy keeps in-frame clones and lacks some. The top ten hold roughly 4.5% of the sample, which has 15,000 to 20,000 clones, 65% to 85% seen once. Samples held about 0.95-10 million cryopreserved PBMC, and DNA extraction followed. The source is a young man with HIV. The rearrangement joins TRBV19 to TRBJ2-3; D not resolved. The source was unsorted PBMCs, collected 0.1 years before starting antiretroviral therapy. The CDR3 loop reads CASSIGVFTDTQYF. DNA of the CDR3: TGTGCCAGTAGTATCGGCGTGTTCACAGATACGCAGTATTTT.